The present T cell receptor (beta chain) was sequenced within a study of blood T cell repertoires in COVID-19. Study details: Sample material is recorded as cDNA or gDNA derived from T cells, B-cell-depleted T cells, or PBMCs.

Trimming shortened V by 2 bases and J by 9 bases, and 10 bases separated the two germline ends. The CDR3 sequence is 13 residues long. CDR1 is LGHDT and CDR2 is YNNKEL in the germline V gene (reference sequence). Study processing details: Reference gene primers were amplified, and this amplification served to estimate nucleated cell counts. The protocol was immunoSEQ multiplex PCR, while the TCRdb copy is restricted to in-frame clones and leaves out a portion. That table is the source of V, J and clone size, and D and trimming were worked out from the DNA. The data contain 35,000 to 50,000 clones, 85% to 90% of them singletons.

Sequencing was done on a sample of peripheral blood. The receptor comes from a man aged 70 or older with acute or convalescent COVID-19. The chain couples TRBV3-1 (or the pseudogene TRBV3-2) to TRBJ2-2, with no clear D. The CDR3 loop reads CASSQLEVRELFF. The CDR3 DNA is TGTGCCAGCAGCCAACTTGAGGTCCGGGAGCTGTTTTTT.